This T cell receptor (beta chain) was captured in a study of blood T cell repertoires in COVID-19 (dated by TCRdb to the early 2020s). A note on the overall study: The collaborator samples originated in the United States, Italy and Spain and spanned the acute and convalescent phases of COVID-19. The prospective study material was composed of cDNA or gDNA derived from T cells, B-cell-depleted T cells, or PBMCs. Subjects who had been exposed to COVID-19, were actively infected with it, or had recovered from it provided the deeply sampled blood TCRbeta repertoires that made up the dataset. The repertoires were made available in a free public database intended to serve as a resource for research on the immune response to SARS-CoV-2. Samples were obtained from the ongoing ImmuneRACE study (first 160 participants) and from over 1,000 subjects provided by 6 global collaborators. The sample metadata nearly always contained a de-identified subject ID, COVID-19 status, age in years and sex. Where available, HLA class I and class II types were obtained from metadata supplied by the sample provider rather than from assay-based typing.

The immunoSEQ Assay, a bias-controlled multiplex PCR, was used to amplify TCRbeta CDR3 regions from genomic DNA. The authors' pipeline ran thus. The number of nucleated cells in each sample was estimated by amplification of reference gene primers within the assay. Sequence reads were collapsed and filtered to measure the absolute abundance of every unique TCRbeta CDR3 rearrangement. For each sample, productive Simpson clonality was calculated by taking the square root of Simpson's diversity index across productive rearrangements. TCRdb took over this immuneACCESS table, retaining in-frame rearrangements with V and J assigned. Such tables are incomplete; in checked studies, under half of the missing clones stem from an unresolved V gene, and the remainder is unexplained. V and J calls and clone size come straight from that table; D and trimming were deduced from the DNA. Counted in this sample were around 160,000 clones; roughly 90% of them appeared once. 2.5% to 3.5% of the sample comes from the top ten.

General study outcomes and caveats: Clinical and demographic metadata were provided uncurated, with the amount varying by source and participant.

From its cysteine to its phenylalanine, the CDR3 spans 15 amino acids. Kept here is only the CDR3 DNA, which spans 45 bases and is read in frame from base 1. The V and J ends are trimmed by 1 base and 1 base, leaving 10 bases between them. CDR1 is given as SGHVS and CDR2 as FQNEAQ, both from the germline V gene. Each collaborating institution followed its own protocols to collect whole blood in K2EDTA tubes. For TCRbeta analysis, collaborators shipped samples as frozen whole blood, isolated PBMCs, or DNA extracted from either of those sample types. About this clone itself: Its antigen is unknown. Base qualities are not recorded, but no much larger clone differs from it by a single base.

Sequences were obtained from peripheral blood. The chain uses TRBV7-8 and TRBJ1-1, with the D gene uncertain. This receptor was obtained from a man in his fifties or sixties with acute or convalescent COVID-19. The CDR3 region reads CASSLVGLPNTEAFF. The nucleotide sequence is TGTGCCAGCAGCTTAGTCGGGTTACCGAACACTGAAGCTTTCTTT.